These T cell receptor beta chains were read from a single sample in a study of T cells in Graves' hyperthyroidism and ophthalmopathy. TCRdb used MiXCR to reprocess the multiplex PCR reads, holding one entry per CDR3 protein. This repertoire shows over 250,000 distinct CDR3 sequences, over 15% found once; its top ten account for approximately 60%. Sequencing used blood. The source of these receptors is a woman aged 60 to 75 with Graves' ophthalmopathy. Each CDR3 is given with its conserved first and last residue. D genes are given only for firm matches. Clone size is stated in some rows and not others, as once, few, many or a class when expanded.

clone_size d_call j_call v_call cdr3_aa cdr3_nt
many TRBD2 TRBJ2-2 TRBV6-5 CASSYSTSGRGVGELFF TGTGCCAGCAGTTACTCGACCAGCGGGAGAGGGGTCGGGGAGCTGTTTTTT
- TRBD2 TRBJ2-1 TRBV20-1 CSAREGTSGSSYNEQFF TGCAGTGCTAGAGAAGGGACTAGCGGAAGCTCCTACAATGAGCAGTTCTTC
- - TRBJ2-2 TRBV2 CASTTGSGELFF TGTGCCAGCACAACGGGGTCCGGGGAGCTGTTTTTT
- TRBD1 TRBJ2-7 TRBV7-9 CASGYYRGRYEQYF TGTGCCAGCGGGTACTACAGGGGCCGGTACGAGCAGTACTTC
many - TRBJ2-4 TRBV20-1 CSADSRKNIQYF TGCAGTGCCGACAGCCGAAAAAACATTCAGTACTTC
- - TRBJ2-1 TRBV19 CASSPQLGQQVYYEQFF TGTGCCAGTAGCCCCCAGTTGGGCCAGCAGGTATACTATGAGCAGTTCTTC
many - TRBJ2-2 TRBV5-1 CASSPGPRRGTGELFF TGCGCCAGCAGCCCCGGGCCGCGCCGAGGCACCGGGGAGCTGTTTTTT
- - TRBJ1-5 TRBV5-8 CASSFRPGFNQPQHF TGTGCCAGCAGCTTCAGACCAGGTTTCAATCAGCCCCAGCATTTT
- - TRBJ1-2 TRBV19 CASSIDHGDINYGYTF TGTGCCAGTAGTATAGATCACGGGGATATTAACTATGGCTACACCTTC
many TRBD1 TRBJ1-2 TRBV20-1 CSARIPDRDRYTF TGCAGTGCTAGGATCCCGGACAGGGATCGCTACACCTTC
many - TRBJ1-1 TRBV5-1 CASSLGGAPYTEAFF TGCGCCAGCAGCTTGGGTGGGGCCCCCTACACTGAAGCTTTCTTT
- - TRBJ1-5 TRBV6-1 CASSEDGGSIQPQHF TGTGCCAGCAGTGAAGACGGCGGTAGCATTCAGCCCCAGCATTTT
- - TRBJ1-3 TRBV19 CASSITNNRPLGNTIYF TGTGCCAGTAGTATCACCAACAACAGGCCTCTCGGAAACACCATATATTTT
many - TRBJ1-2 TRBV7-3 CAFWEGYTF TGTGCTTTCTGGGAAGGCTACACCTTC
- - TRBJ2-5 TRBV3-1 CVSSSRGETQYF TGTGTCAGCAGCTCCCGGGGGGAGACCCAGTACTTC
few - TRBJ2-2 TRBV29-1 CSTHDSSNRTNTGELFF TGCAGCACCCATGACTCGAGCAATCGAACTAACACCGGGGAGCTGTTTTTT
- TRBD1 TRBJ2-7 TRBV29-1 CSVVDRGGLYEQYF TGCAGCGTTGTCGACAGGGGGGGCCTCTACGAGCAGTACTTC
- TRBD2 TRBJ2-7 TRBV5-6 CASSSSGRMAEQYF TGTGCCAGCAGTTCGAGCGGGAGAATGGCCGAGCAGTACTTC
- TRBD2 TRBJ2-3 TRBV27 CASPSERREDGTDTQYF TGTGCCAGTCCTTCGGAAAGGCGGGAGGACGGCACAGATACGCAGTATTTT
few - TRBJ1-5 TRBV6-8 CASIAVDKSNQPQHF TGTGCCAGCATAGCCGTTGACAAATCCAATCAGCCCCAGCATTTT
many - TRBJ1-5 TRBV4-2 CASSQDGYSNQPQHF TGTGCCAGCAGCCAAGACGGGTATAGCAATCAGCCCCAGCATTTT
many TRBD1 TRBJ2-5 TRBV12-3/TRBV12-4 CASSPHRQGAETQYF TGTGCCAGCAGTCCCCACCGACAGGGGGCGGAGACCCAGTACTTC
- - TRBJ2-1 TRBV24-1 CATNGASLVAYNEQFF TGTGCCACCAATGGGGCCAGTCTCGTGGCCTACAATGAGCAGTTCTTC
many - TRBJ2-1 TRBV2 CASSETETASYNEQFF TGTGCCAGCAGTGAAACTGAGACAGCAAGCTACAATGAGCAGTTCTTC
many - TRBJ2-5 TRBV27 CASSSPLARETQYF TGTGCCAGCAGTTCCCCGCTAGCGAGAGAGACCCAGTACTTC
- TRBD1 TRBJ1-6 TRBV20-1 CSARDLGQGISSPLHF TGCAGTGCTAGAGACCTGGGACAGGGGATCTCTTCACCCCTCCACTTT
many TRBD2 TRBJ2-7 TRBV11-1 CASSLGDPGLVYEQYF TGTGCCAGCAGCTTAGGGGATCCGGGACTAGTCTACGAGCAGTACTTC
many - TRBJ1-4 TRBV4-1 CASSQGQRPTNEKLFF TGCGCCAGCAGCCAAGGCCAGCGGCCAACCAATGAAAAACTGTTTTTT
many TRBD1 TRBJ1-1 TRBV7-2 CASSGRPGGQGEAFF TGTGCCAGCAGCGGGCGCCCGGGGGGACAGGGTGAAGCTTTCTTT
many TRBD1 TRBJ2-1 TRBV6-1 CASSPEVGQAYNEQFF TGTGCCAGCAGCCCTGAAGTCGGACAGGCTTACAATGAGCAGTTCTTC
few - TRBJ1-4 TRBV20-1 CSASKSGSNHGKLFF TGCAGTGCTAGTAAGTCCGGATCTAATCATGGAAAACTGTTTTTT
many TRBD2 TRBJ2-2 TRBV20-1 CSATRTGGGTGELFF TGCAGTGCCACCAGAACGGGAGGCGGCACCGGGGAGCTGTTTTTT
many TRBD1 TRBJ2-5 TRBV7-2 CASSRGQGAWETQYF TGTGCCAGCAGCAGAGGACAGGGGGCGTGGGAGACCCAGTACTTC
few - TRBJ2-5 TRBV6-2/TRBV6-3 CASSYGMGETQYF TGTGCCAGCAGTTACGGTATGGGGGAGACCCAGTACTTC
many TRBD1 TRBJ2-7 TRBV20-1 CSARGETGMTTSVYEQYF TGCAGTGCTAGAGGAGAGACAGGGATGACGACGTCGGTCTACGAGCAGTACTTC